The rows below give T cell receptor beta chains drawn from one sample of a study of radiotherapy plus CTLA-4 blockade in lung cancer. Some clones are missing from TCRdb's copy, which holds only in-frame ones; the method was immunoSEQ multiplex PCR. The table lists 80,000 to 95,000 clones, 80% to 85% of them singletons. Sequenced here: peripheral blood, sampled from a patient treated with radiotherapy plus ipilimumab. These receptors were obtained from a human donor with non-small cell lung cancer who had stable disease on radiotherapy plus ipilimumab. Both conserved end residues are part of each CDR3. D genes are given only for firm matches. Clone size is given for some rows only: seen once, a few or many times, or a class if the clone is expanded.

cdr3_aa,cdr3_nt,j_call,v_call,d_call,clone_size
CASSARTGLLTYEQYF,TGTGCCAGCTCAGCACGGACAGGGCTACTAACCTACGAGCAGTACTTC,TRBJ2-7,TRBV18,TRBD1,few
CASSYSTANTEAFF,TGTGCCAGCAGTTACTCGACAGCTAACACTGAAGCTTTCTTT,TRBJ1-1,TRBV6-6,NA,NA
CASSELGFGTEAFF,TGTGCCAGCAGTGAACTGGGGTTCGGCACTGAAGCTTTCTTT,TRBJ1-1,TRBV2,NA,NA
CAPPWREGYNEQFF,TGTGCCCCCCCGTGGCGGGAGGGCTACAATGAGCAGTTCTTC,TRBJ2-1,TRBV6-7,TRBD2,NA
CAWRTQGRNTEAFF,TGTGCCTGGAGAACACAGGGTCGGAACACTGAAGCTTTCTTT,TRBJ1-1,TRBV30,NA,NA
CASSSRISRELFF,TGTGCCAGCAGTAGCAGAATTAGCCGGGAGCTGTTTTTT,TRBJ2-2,TRBV27,NA,NA
CASSREGGQPIYGYTF,TGTGCCAGCAGCAGGGAGGGGGGACAGCCTATTTATGGCTACACCTTC,TRBJ1-2,TRBV5-5,TRBD1,NA
CAWSVTDNQPQHF,TGTGCCTGGAGTGTCACGGACAATCAGCCCCAGCATTTT,TRBJ1-5,TRBV30,NA,NA
CASSLVAGTDEKLFF,TGCGCCAGCAGCTTGGTCGCAGGGACTGATGAAAAACTGTTTTTT,TRBJ1-4,TRBV5-1,NA,NA
CASSDPVLASSSYNEQFF,TGTGCCAGCAGTGACCCCGTACTAGCTTCGAGCTCCTACAATGAGCAGTTCTTC,TRBJ2-1,TRBV2,NA,NA
CASSELRGGDIQYF,TGTGCCAGCAGTGAACTAAGGGGGGGAGACATTCAGTACTTC,TRBJ2-4,TRBV6-1,NA,once
CASSLGSPYEQYF,TGTGCCAGCAGCTTAGGAAGCCCCTACGAGCAGTACTTC,TRBJ2-7,TRBV7-2,NA,NA
CASSVTMGETQYF,TGTGCCAGCTCGGTGACAATGGGGGAGACCCAGTACTTC,TRBJ2-5,TRBV18,NA,NA
CASSIKRGYYNEQFF,TGTGCCAGCAGCATAAAGCGGGGGTACTACAATGAGCAGTTCTTC,TRBJ2-1,TRBV7-2,TRBD2,NA
CASIGGGEYEQYF,TGTGCCAGCATTGGGGGCGGCGAGTACGAGCAGTACTTC,TRBJ2-7,TRBV6-6,NA,NA
CASRYSRVGAQHF,TGTGCCAGCAGATATTCAAGGGTCGGGGCCCAGCATTTT,TRBJ1-5,TRBV27,NA,NA
CSVVGRDSYEQYF,TGCAGCGTTGTCGGGCGGGACTCCTACGAGCAGTACTTC,TRBJ2-7,TRBV29-1,NA,NA
CASSLPGIKSYTF,TGTGCCAGCAGTTTACCAGGGATCAAAAGCTACACCTTC,TRBJ1-2,TRBV28,NA,NA
CASSYRDSYTDTQYF,TGTGCCAGCAGCTACCGGGACTCATACACAGATACGCAGTATTTT,TRBJ2-3,TRBV7-2,NA,NA
CASSEGGGGYTF,TGTGCCAGCAGTGAAGGAGGGGGTGGCTACACCTTC,TRBJ1-2,TRBV6-4,NA,NA
CASSLGMGNEQYF,TGTGCCAGCAGCTTAGGAATGGGGAACGAGCAGTACTTC,TRBJ2-7,TRBV7-7,NA,NA
CASRVDSVNTEAFF,TGTGCCAGCAGGGTGGACAGCGTGAACACTGAAGCTTTCTTT,TRBJ1-1,TRBV2,NA,once
CASQRVPTDTQYF,TGTGCCAGCCAAAGAGTACCCACAGATACGCAGTATTTT,TRBJ2-3,TRBV6-6,NA,few
CASSQGKAYRAATEAFF,TGTGCCAGCAGCCAAGGGAAAGCGTACAGGGCGGCCACTGAAGCTTTCTTT,TRBJ1-1,TRBV14,NA,NA
CASSPRGQQNTGELFF,TGTGCCAGCTCACCTCGGGGACAGCAGAACACCGGGGAGCTGTTTTTT,TRBJ2-2,TRBV18,TRBD1,NA
CASSLDRSHNQPQHF,TGTGCCAGCAGCTTAGATCGCAGCCATAATCAGCCCCAGCATTTT,TRBJ1-5,TRBV11-3,NA,NA
CASADRLNEKLFF,TGTGCCAGTGCGGACAGGCTTAATGAAAAACTGTTTTTT,TRBJ1-4,TRBV19,TRBD1,medium-sized
CASSLRRDWAPLHF,TGTGCCAGCAGCTTAAGGAGGGACTGGGCACCCCTCCACTTT,TRBJ1-6,TRBV7-2,NA,NA
CASSSSSREQYF,TGTGCCAGCAGCTCGAGCTCTCGCGAGCAGTACTTC,TRBJ2-7,TRBV11-3,NA,NA
CASSESGGRFGYTF,TGTGCCAGCAGTGAGTCAGGGGGGCGGTTTGGCTACACCTTC,TRBJ1-2,TRBV25-1,TRBD1,NA
CASRRGQERNTEAFF,TGTGCCAGCAGACGTGGACAGGAAAGGAACACTGAAGCTTTCTTT,TRBJ1-1,TRBV6-5,TRBD1,NA
CASSDAGPSTDTQYF,TGTGCCAGCAGTGACGCGGGGCCCAGCACAGATACGCAGTATTTT,TRBJ2-3,TRBV2,NA,NA
CAWSVRPADTQYF,TGTGCCTGGAGTGTCCGTCCCGCAGATACGCAGTATTTT,TRBJ2-3,TRBV30,NA,NA
CASSYRDRYEQYF,TGTGCCAGTTCTTACCGGGACAGATACGAGCAGTACTTC,TRBJ2-7,TRBV19,TRBD1,NA
CASSRSRDSNQPQHF,TGTGCCAGTAGTAGGAGCCGGGACAGCAATCAGCCCCAGCATTTT,TRBJ1-5,TRBV19,NA,NA
CASSIGLAGGREQYF,TGTGCCAGTAGTATCGGACTAGCGGGAGGGAGGGAGCAGTACTTC,TRBJ2-7,TRBV19,TRBD2,few
CASSDLSDTDTQYF,TGTGCCAGCAGTGACCTATCCGACACAGATACGCAGTATTTT,TRBJ2-3,TRBV2,NA,NA
CASSPGQGEGETQYF,TGTGCCAGCAGTCCGGGACAGGGAGAGGGAGAGACCCAGTACTTC,TRBJ2-5,TRBV27,TRBD1,NA
CASSLARQFDNGELFF,TGTGCCAGCAGCTTAGCGCGGCAGTTTGATAACGGGGAGCTGTTTTTT,TRBJ2-2,TRBV7-9,NA,NA
CASSSPASNQPQHF,TGTGCCAGCAGTTCGCCAGCTAGCAATCAGCCCCAGCATTTT,TRBJ1-5,TRBV28,NA,NA
CASSLDGGSYNEQFF,TGCGCCAGCAGCTTGGATGGGGGCTCCTACAATGAGCAGTTCTTC,TRBJ2-1,TRBV5-1,NA,NA
CASSGGSGNTIYF,TGTGCCAGCAGCGGGGGGTCTGGAAACACCATATATTTT,TRBJ1-3,TRBV13,NA,few
CASSRSVDEKLFF,TGTGCCAGCTCACGGTCCGTGGATGAAAAACTGTTTTTT,TRBJ1-4,TRBV18,NA,NA
CASSLIGGDLNTQYF,TGTGCCAGCAGCTTAATAGGGGGCGACTTGAATACGCAGTATTTT,TRBJ2-3,TRBV7-3,TRBD1,NA
CASSSRPAGDNSPLHF,TGCGCCAGCAGCTCCCGACCGGCCGGGGATAATTCACCCCTCCACTTT,TRBJ1-6,TRBV5-1,NA,NA
CASSPGWGETQYF,TGTGCCAGCAGTCCTGGGTGGGGAGAGACCCAGTACTTC,TRBJ2-5,TRBV28,NA,NA
CASSVAGRKQETQYF,TGTGCCAGCAGCGTAGCTGGGCGGAAACAAGAGACCCAGTACTTC,TRBJ2-5,TRBV9,NA,NA
CASSYIQGNYGHTF,TGTGCCAGCAGTTATATACAGGGAAACTATGGCCACACCTTC,TRBJ1-2,TRBV6-5,NA,NA